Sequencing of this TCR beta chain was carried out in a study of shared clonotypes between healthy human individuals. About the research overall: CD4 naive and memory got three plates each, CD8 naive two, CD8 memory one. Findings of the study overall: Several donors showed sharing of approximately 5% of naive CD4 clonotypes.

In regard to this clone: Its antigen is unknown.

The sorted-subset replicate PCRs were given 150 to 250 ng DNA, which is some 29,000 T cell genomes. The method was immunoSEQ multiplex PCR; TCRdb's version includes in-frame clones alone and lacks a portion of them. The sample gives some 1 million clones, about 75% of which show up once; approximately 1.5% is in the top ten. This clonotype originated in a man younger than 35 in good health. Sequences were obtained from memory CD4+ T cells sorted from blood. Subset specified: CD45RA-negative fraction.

The CDR3 reads CASSRTPDSPYEQYF. The CDR3 bases are TGCGCCAGCAGCCGAACACCCGACAGTCCCTACGAGCAGTACTTC. The chain links TRBV5-1 to TRBJ2-7; possible D gene TRBD1, 5 bases. V lost 4 bases and J lost 2, with 16 bases in between. The CDR3 is 15 residues long. The germline V gene has CDR1 SGHRS and CDR2 YFSETQ. The full variable domain, rest sourced from reference TRBV5-1 and TRBJ2-7, is KAGVTQTPRYLIKTRGQQVTLSCSPISGHRSVSWYQQTPGQGLQFLFEYFSETQRNKGNFPGRFSGRQFSNSRSEMNVSTLELGDSALYLCASSRTPDSPYEQYFGPGTRLTVT.